This T cell receptor (beta chain) was captured by sequencing in a study of blood T cells in healthy people across ages. Study as a whole: Template switching recovered approximately one barcoded beta molecule for every two T cells. Findings of the study overall: Observed TCR beta diversity showed a strong correlation with the percentage of naive T cells as measured by flow cytometry. PBMCs that were unsorted prevented a conclusive naive versus antigen-experienced comparison.

In this sample, this clonotype turned up a few times. Antigen: not known. CDR3 size: 15 residues. V was clipped by 4 bases and J by 0 bases, with 7 bases between them. Per the germline V gene, CDR1 is MNHEY and CDR2 is SVGAGI. Using a J-beta primer mix together with a sample-barcoded 5' primer, a second PCR was run for roughly 7 to 12 cycles. MiXCR, applied by TCRdb to the 5' RACE reads, yields one record per CDR3 protein. This sample has roughly 1.4 million distinct CDR3 sequences; roughly 64% occur once, and the top ten carry over 5.5%. Every sample yielded at least 7 million isolated PBMCs. The sample consisted of blood. This chain joins TRBV6-5 and TRBJ2-6; D is undetermined. This TCR was recovered from a man aged 18 to 30 in good health. The CDR3 sequence is CASSSSFSGANVLTF. The DNA for the CDR3 is TGTGCCAGCAGTTCCTCCTTCTCTGGGGCCAACGTCCTGACTTTC.